The clone carrying this T cell receptor (beta chain) appeared once. Its antigen remains unidentified. The CDR3 is 14 residues long. The source of the sample is a study of T cell responses to AZD1222 COVID-19 vaccine. TCRdb keeps only in-frame clones here, not all; method: immunoSEQ multiplex PCR. This table has some 40,000 clones, around three quarters appearing once. Whole-study results and caveats: Possibly, clonal diversity was underestimated; donors were largely white British and included more females.

This chain links TRBV21-1 with TRBJ2-5. TRBV21-1 is labeled a pseudogene. The sequenced sample was peripheral blood, obtained on day 0 of AZD1222 vaccination. The sequence was obtained from an adult in good health. The CDR3 nucleotides are TGTGCCAGCAGCAAAGAGGGGACGGGGGAGACCCAGTACTTC. This translates into CASSKEGTGETQYF.